The present TCR beta chain was sequenced within a study of CD8 T cells in ankylosing spondylitis. The TCR beta libraries were generated through quantitative 5'-RACE incorporating molecular barcodes. MiXCR, applied by TCRdb to the 5' RACE reads, yields one record per CDR3 protein. There are about 220,000 distinct CDR3 sequences in the sample; about 16% occur only once, and under 55% lies in the top ten. Points from the study as a whole: CD8+ cells made up the disease-linked clones, which were relatively rare in peripheral blood. There was reportedly significant enrichment of clones that were disease-linked in matched ankylosing spondylitis synovial fluid. It appeared that ankylosing spondylitis blood was characterized by a TCR beta motif of fewer than ten highly homologous variants.

This clonotype was observed a handful of times. The antigen is not known. The CDR3 has 13 residues. Germline CDR1 reads SQVTM; CDR2 reads ANQGSEA. The ends were cut back, 4 bases at V and 2 bases at J, with 8 bases in the middle. V usage is TRBV29-1 and J usage is TRBJ2-2; D ambiguous. Sequenced sample: blood, either unsorted or a sorted T cell fraction (not recorded which). The origin of this receptor is a male donor with ankylosing spondylitis. The CDR3 here is CSVAGGNTGELFF. The CDR3 DNA is TGCAGCGTTGCGGGCGGAAACACCGGGGAGCTGTTTTTT.